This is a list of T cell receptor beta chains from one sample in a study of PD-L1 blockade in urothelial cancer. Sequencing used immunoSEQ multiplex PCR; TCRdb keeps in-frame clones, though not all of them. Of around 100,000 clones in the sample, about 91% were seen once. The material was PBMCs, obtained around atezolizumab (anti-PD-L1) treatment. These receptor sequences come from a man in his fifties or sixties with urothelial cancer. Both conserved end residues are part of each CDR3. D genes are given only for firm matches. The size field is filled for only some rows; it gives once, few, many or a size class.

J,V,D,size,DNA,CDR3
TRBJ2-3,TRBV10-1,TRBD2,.,TGCGCCAGCAGTGAGGGACTAGCGGGTGATACGCAGTATTTT,CASSEGLAGDTQYF
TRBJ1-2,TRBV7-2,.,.,TGTGCCAGCAGCCTGTACACCTATGGCTACACCTTC,CASSLYTYGYTF
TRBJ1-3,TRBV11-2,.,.,TGTGCCAGCAGCTTAGGGGGCGACTCTGGAAACACCATATATTTT,CASSLGGDSGNTIYF
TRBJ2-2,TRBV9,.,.,TGTGCCAGCAGCGTAGATTCCCAGTACACCGGGGAGCTGTTTTTT,CASSVDSQYTGELFF
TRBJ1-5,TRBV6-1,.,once,TGTGCCAGCAGTGATCAGTTTAATCAGCCCCAGCATTTT,CASSDQFNQPQHF
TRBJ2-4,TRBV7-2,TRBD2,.,TGTGCCAGCAGCCAGGGACTAGCGGGGGGGGCAAGGATCATTCAGTACTTC,CASSQGLAGGARIIQYF
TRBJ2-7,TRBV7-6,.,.,TGTGCCAGCAGCTTAGGAAGTAGGGGTTCCTCCTACGAGCAGTACTTC,CASSLGSRGSSYEQYF
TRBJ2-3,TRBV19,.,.,TGTGCCAGTAGTCAAGACTTAGCTAGCACAGATACGCAGTATTTT,CASSQDLASTDTQYF
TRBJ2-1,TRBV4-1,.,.,TGCGCCAGCAGCCAAGTCACGGTTTATGAGCAGTTCTTC,CASSQVTVYEQFF
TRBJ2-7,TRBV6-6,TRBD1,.,TGTGCCAGCAGTCCTAGGACAGGGTCCCACGAGCAGTACTTC,CASSPRTGSHEQYF
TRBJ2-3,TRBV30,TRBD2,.,TGTGCCTGGAGCGCGGGGGTCAGCACAGATACGCAGTATTTT,CAWSAGVSTDTQYF
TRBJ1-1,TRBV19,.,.,TGTGCCAGTAGTATAGGCCAGATGAACACTGAAGCTTTCTTT,CASSIGQMNTEAFF
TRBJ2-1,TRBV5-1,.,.,TGCGCCAGCAGGGTCAGCGATGAGCAGTTCTTC,CASRVSDEQFF
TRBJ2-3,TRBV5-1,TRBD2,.,TGCGCCAGCAGCTTGATTACTAGCGGGGGGGCGATGCATACGCAGTATTTT,CASSLITSGGAMHTQYF
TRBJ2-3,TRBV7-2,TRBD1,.,TGTGCCAGCAGCTTACTGGGACAGGCCACAGATACGCAGTATTTT,CASSLLGQATDTQYF
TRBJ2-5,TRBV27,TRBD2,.,TGTGCCAGCAGGTTAGCGGGAGTACAGACCCAGTACTTC,CASRLAGVQTQYF
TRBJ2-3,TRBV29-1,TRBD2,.,TGCAGCGTTTATATAGCGGGAGTCGGAGATACGCAGTATTTT,CSVYIAGVGDTQYF
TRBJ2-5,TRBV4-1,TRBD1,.,TGCGCCAGCAGCCAGTTGGACAGGGGGCGAGGAGAGACCCAGTACTTC,CASSQLDRGRGETQYF
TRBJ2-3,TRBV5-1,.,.,TGCGCCAGCAGCCCTACCCAAGAGGGACTTTCGCAGTATTTT,CASSPTQEGLSQYF
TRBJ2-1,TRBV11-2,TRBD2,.,TGTGCCAGCAGCATGCTGGGGGGGGGTTACAATGAGCAGTTCTTC,CASSMLGGGYNEQFF
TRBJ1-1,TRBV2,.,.,TGTGCCAGCAGAGCCCTAGTAGCCCGGCCAGTTGCTTTCTTT,CASRALVARPVAFF
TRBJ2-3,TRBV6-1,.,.,TGTGCCAGCAGTGAAGCGGCGATCCAGGGAGGAGATACGCAGTATTTT,CASSEAAIQGGDTQYF
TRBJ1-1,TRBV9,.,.,TGTGCCAGCAGCGCAGGGGATAGTGGAGCTTTCTTT,CASSAGDSGAFF
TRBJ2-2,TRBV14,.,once,TGTGCCAGCAGCCGCGGGAAGACAGGGAGCACCGGGGAGCTGTTTTTT,CASSRGKTGSTGELFF
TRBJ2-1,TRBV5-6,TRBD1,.,TGTGCCAGCTGTCGACAGGGGGACGATGAGCAGTTCTTC,CASCRQGDDEQFF
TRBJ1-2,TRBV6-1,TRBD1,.,TGTGCCAGCACGACAGGGTCCTATGGCTACACCTTC,CASTTGSYGYTF